Described below is a single T cell receptor beta chain sequence and its context. The specificity of this receptor is unknown. Nothing much larger sits one base from this clone, and base qualities are not available. The data stem from a study of control samples from healthy donors and cancer patients (dated by TCRdb to 2020 to 2021). Receptor amplification or capture employed the immunoSEQ multiplex PCR assay. Imported from immuneACCESS, the table was reduced by TCRdb to in-frame sequences with V and J called. These copies leave out some clones; in studies compared against another copy, an unresolved V gene accounts for under half, and the cause of the remainder is not known. The sample has roughly 40,000 clones on record, roughly 90% of them singletons. Around 3.6% of the sample comes from the top ten. Here V drops 4 bases and J drops 7 bases, and the junction holds 10 bases not matched to any gene. Reading the germline V gene gives CDR1 MDHEN and CDR2 SYDVKM. Measured from the cysteine to the phenylalanine, the CDR3 is 15 residues long. Only the CDR3 portion is preserved as DNA: 45 bases, with reading frame beginning at the first base.

Source material: blood. Recombination linked TRBV28 to TRBJ2-7, with 10 central nucleotides matching TRBD1. The TCR was taken from a woman between 45 and 65 years old in good health. The sequence in DNA is TGTGCCAGCAGTTCCGGGACAGGGGCCTTGGGTGAGCAGTACTTC. Translated, this is CASSSGTGALGEQYF.